The clone carrying this T cell receptor beta chain was counted between two and nine times. Its specificity is not known. V was cut by 0 bases and J by 4 bases, with 12 bases left in between. The CDR3 is 15 residues long. Germline CDR1 reads MNHGY; CDR2 reads SAAAGT. The data are from a study of T cell repertoires in cytomegalovirus infection. Study overall: HLA-B-restricted CMV epitopes that are well studied, plus recently identified HLA-C-restricted ones, were used by the study. Signatures in public TCR beta sequences pointed to both CMV infection and matching HLA type.

TCRdb re-called the reads with MiXCR, one entry per CDR3 protein. Of under 500,000 distinct CDR3 sequences in the sample, 42% were seen once. Study-level points and caveats: Summed public TCR beta family frequency identified CMV carriers bearing the relevant HLA.

The input for sequencing was cultured PBMCs, taken from culture after CMV antigen stimulation. This sequence originates from a human donor in good health (CMV status not recorded). Some clones in this sample may be carry-over from other donors' samples. V is TRBV6-8 and J is TRBJ1-1; maybe TRBD1 (6 bases). DNA for the CDR3: TGTGCCAGCAGTTACTCGGGGGCCGCCAGCACTGAAGCTTTCTTT. Encoded protein: CASSYSGAASTEAFF.